This T cell receptor (beta chain) was captured by sequencing in a study of blood T cell repertoires in COVID-19. Study details: There were acute and convalescent COVID-19 samples, and they came from the United States, Italy and Spain. T cells, B-cell-depleted T cells, or PBMCs provided the cDNA or gDNA that served as material.

The germline gives CDR1 SGHTA, CDR2 FQGTGA. The CDR3 runs 13 residues. Trimming removed 3 bases from V and 0 bases from J, with 5 bases in between. This clone was found a few times. Authors' data handling: Estimated nucleated cell counts came from reference gene primer amplification. The table came from immunoSEQ multiplex PCR; TCRdb's copy has only in-frame clones and leaves some out. V, J and clone size are taken as reported in that table, and D and trimming were inferred from the DNA itself. The sample includes approximately 80,000 clones, approximately 80% of them seen just once. Source material: peripheral blood. V gene TRBV7-3 combines with J gene TRBJ1-1; D not certain. The TCR comes from a man at least 80 years old with acute or convalescent COVID-19. For the CDR3, the DNA is TGTGCCAGCAGCTTTTCGGTGAACACTGAAGCTTTCTTT. It codes for CASSFSVNTEAFF.